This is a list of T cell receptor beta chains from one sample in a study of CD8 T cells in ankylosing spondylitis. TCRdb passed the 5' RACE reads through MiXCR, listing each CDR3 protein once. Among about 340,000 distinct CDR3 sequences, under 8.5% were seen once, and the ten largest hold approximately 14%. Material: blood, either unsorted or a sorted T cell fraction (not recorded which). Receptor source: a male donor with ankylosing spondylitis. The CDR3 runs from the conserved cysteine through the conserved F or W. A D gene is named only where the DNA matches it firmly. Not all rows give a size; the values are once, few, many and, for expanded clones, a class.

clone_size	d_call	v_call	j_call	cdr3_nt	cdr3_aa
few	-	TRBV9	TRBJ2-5	TGTGCCAGCAGCAGAGGGGTATTGGAGACCCAGTACTTC	CASSRGVLETQYF
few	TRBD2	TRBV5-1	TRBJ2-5	TGCGCCAGCAGCTTGTTGGGTAGCGGGAGTGGAGAGACCCAGTACTTC	CASSLLGSGSGETQYF
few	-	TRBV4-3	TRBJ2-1	TGCGCCAGTGGGAAGAGGAGTGGCAATGAGCAGTTCTTC	CASGKRSGNEQFF
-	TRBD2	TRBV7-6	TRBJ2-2	TGTGCCAGCAGCTTTATAGCGGGCCTCACCGGGGAGCTGTTTTTT	CASSFIAGLTGELFF
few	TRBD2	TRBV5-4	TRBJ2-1	TGTGCCAGCAGCCCGACTAGCGGATACAATGAGCAGTTCTTC	CASSPTSGYNEQFF
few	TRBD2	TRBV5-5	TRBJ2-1	TGTGCCAGCACTTCTAGCGGACAATACAATGAGCAGTTCTTC	CASTSSGQYNEQFF
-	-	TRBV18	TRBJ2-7	TGTGCCAGCTCACCACCGACGAAATCGTACGAGCAGTACTTC	CASSPPTKSYEQYF
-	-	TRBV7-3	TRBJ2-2	TGTGCCAGCAGTTTCCTCCCCGGGGACACCCTAAACACCGGGGAGCTGTTTTTT	CASSFLPGDTLNTGELFF
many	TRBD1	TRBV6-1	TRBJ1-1	TGTGCCAGCAGTGAAGGGATACCGGGACAGATTGAAGCTTTCTTT	CASSEGIPGQIEAFF
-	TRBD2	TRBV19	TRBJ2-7	TGTGCCAGCAGTAGTCGCGGGAGACCTTACGAGCAGTACTTC	CASSSRGRPYEQYF
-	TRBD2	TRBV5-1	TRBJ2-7	TGCGCCAGCGGGTCCGGACTAGCGGGAGTTTCAATCTCCTACGAGCAGTACTTC	CASGSGLAGVSISYEQYF
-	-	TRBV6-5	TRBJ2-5	TGTGCCAGCAGTTACCCTCCGGGACTCCAAGAGACCCAGTACTTC	CASSYPPGLQETQYF
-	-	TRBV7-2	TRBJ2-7	TGTGCCAGCAGCTTTAACAGAGACGTCTACGAGCAGTACTTC	CASSFNRDVYEQYF
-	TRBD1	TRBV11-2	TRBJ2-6	TGTGCCAGCAGCCGGTATGGACAGGGACTTTCTGGGGCCAACGTCCTGACTTTC	CASSRYGQGLSGANVLTF
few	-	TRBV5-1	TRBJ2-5	TGCGCCAGCAGCTTGGCCGGGTCAGAAGAGACCCAGTACTTC	CASSLAGSEETQYF
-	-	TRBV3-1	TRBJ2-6	TGTGCCAGCAGCCCGAGGACAGGGGCCAACGTCCTGACTTTC	CASSPRTGANVLTF
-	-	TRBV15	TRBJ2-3	TGTGCCACCAGCAGGTACGGACCCGTCAACAGCACAGATACGCAGTATTTT	CATSRYGPVNSTDTQYF
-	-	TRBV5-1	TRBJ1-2	TGCGCCAGCAGCGCTGCGGCCTCATTTAACTATAGCTACACCTTC	CASSAAASFNYSYTF
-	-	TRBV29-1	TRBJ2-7	TGCAGCGTTAAAGGACCCTCCTACGAGCAGTACTTC	CSVKGPSYEQYF
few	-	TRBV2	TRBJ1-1	TGTGCCAGCAGTGAATCCCGGGGGGACGGCACTGAAGCTTTCTTT	CASSESRGDGTEAFF
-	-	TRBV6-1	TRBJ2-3	TGTGCCAGCAGGGTGGGCACAGATACGCAGTATTTT	CASRVGTDTQYF
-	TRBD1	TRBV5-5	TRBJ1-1	TGTGCCAGCAGCTTAACAGGGGCACGCAACACTGAAGCTTTCTTT	CASSLTGARNTEAFF
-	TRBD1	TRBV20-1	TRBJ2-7	TGCAGTGCACCGAATGCCGGGACAGGGGGCTACGAGCAGTACTTC	CSAPNAGTGGYEQYF
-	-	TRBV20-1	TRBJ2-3	TGCAGTGCTAGAGAAGTTAGCACAGATACGCAGTATTTT	CSAREVSTDTQYF
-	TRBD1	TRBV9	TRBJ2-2	TGTGCCAGCAGCCCCATCGGACAGGGGCGGGATCAGGAGCTGTTTTTT	CASSPIGQGRDQELFF
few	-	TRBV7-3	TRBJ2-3	TGTGCCAGCAGCATCGGAGCACACCCGGGTACGCAGTATTTT	CASSIGAHPGTQYF
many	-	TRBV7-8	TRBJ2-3	TGTGCCAGCAGCTCCCATCTGGGTGATACGCAGTATTTT	CASSSHLGDTQYF
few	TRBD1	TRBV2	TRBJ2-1	TGTGCCAGTGGGGACAGTCGCCATGAGCAGTTCTTC	CASGDSRHEQFF
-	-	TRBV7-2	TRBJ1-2	TGTGCCAGCAGCTCCCAAGGGGTCCACTATGGCTACACCTTC	CASSSQGVHYGYTF
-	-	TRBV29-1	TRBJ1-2	TGCAGCGTTGATTCAGGGGATGGCTACACCTTC	CSVDSGDGYTF
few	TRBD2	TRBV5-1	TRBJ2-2	TGCGCCAGCAGCTTCTCAGCGGGAACGACCGGGGAGCTGTTTTTT	CASSFSAGTTGELFF
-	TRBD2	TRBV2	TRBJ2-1	TGTGCCAGCAGTGAACCCCTAGCGGGTGCCCACAATGAGCAGTTCTTC	CASSEPLAGAHNEQFF
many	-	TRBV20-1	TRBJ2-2	TGCAGTGCCTGGGACCGGCCAACCGGGGAGCTGTTTTTT	CSAWDRPTGELFF
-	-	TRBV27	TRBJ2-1	TGTGCCAGCAGTTTAAGTAACCGGAATGAGCAGTTCTTC	CASSLSNRNEQFF
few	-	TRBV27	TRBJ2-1	TGTGCCAGCAGTTTACGGGGACTGACAACCAATGAGCAGTTCTTC	CASSLRGLTTNEQFF
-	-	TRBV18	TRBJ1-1	TGTGCCAGCTCACCACCAGGGGAAACTGAAGCTTTCTTT	CASSPPGETEAFF
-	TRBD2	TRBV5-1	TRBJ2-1	TGCGCCAGCAGCCTCCTTCCGGGACTAGCGGGAGGTGAGCAGTTCTTC	CASSLLPGLAGGEQFF
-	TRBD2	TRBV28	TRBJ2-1	TGTGCCAGTCTGGGCTCTGTAGCGGGACTTTACAATGAGCAGTTCTTC	CASLGSVAGLYNEQFF
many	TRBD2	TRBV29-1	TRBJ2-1	TGCAGCGTTGCCTCTAGCGGGAATGAGCAGTTCTTC	CSVASSGNEQFF
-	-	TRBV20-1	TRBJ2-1	TGCAGTGTTCCCCAATCCCCAGCAAATGAGCAGTTCTTC	CSVPQSPANEQFF
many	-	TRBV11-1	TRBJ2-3	TGTGCCAGCAGCTTAACCCCCCAGGATGGGTGGAGCACAGATACGCAGTATTTT	CASSLTPQDGWSTDTQYF
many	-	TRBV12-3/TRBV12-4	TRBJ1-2	TGTGCCAGCAGTTCCCACAGTAACTATGGCTACACCTTC	CASSSHSNYGYTF
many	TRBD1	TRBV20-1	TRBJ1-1	TGCAGTGCAGACAGGGCCGGGGTTGAAGCTTTCTTT	CSADRAGVEAFF
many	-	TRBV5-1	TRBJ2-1	TGCGCCAGCAGCCCAATTGACCGTAAAATAGGCGAGCAGTTCTTC	CASSPIDRKIGEQFF
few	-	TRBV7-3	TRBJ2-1	TGTGCCAGCAGCACAAACGCCTTTACGGATGAGCAGTTCTTC	CASSTNAFTDEQFF
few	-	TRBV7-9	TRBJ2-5	TGTGCCAGCAGCTTGAGCGAAGCCCAAGAGACCCAGTACTTC	CASSLSEAQETQYF
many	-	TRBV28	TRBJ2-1	TGTGCCTCTCGCAGGGGCCCCTACAATGAGCAGTTCTTC	CASRRGPYNEQFF
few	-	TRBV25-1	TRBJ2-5	TGTGCCAGCAGTGAACGGTCTGCCCAAGAGACCCAGTACTTC	CASSERSAQETQYF
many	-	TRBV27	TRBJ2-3	TGTGCCAGCAGTGGGGGGCAGGGGCCAGATACGCAGTATTTT	CASSGGQGPDTQYF
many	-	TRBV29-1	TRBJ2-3	TGCAGCGTTGAAGGAGTGCGCGTGGGCACAGATACGCAGTATTTT	CSVEGVRVGTDTQYF
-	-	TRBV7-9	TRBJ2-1	TGTGCCAGCAGCAGGCACCGGGACCCGAATGAGCAGTTCTTC	CASSRHRDPNEQFF